This T cell receptor (beta chain) was profiled in a study of CD8+CD57+ T cells in acquired aplastic anemia (dated by TCRdb to the late 2010s). Turning to the overall study: Extracted DNA from sorted CD4+ and CD8+ cells averaged approximately 3 ug, ranging from about 0.18 to 27.4 ug. Mean read counts for healthy donor samples were approximately 10 million for CD4+ cells and 11 million to 14 million for CD8+ cells. What the work shows at the level of the full study, not this receptor alone: Approximately 27 CD8+ CDR3 sequences were found in both patients and controls but appeared to be highly expressed in patients and within the immunodominant clones of the patients. No significant difference in CD8+ Simpson's diversity was found between patients and healthy controls (P=0.060).

Genomic DNA was used as template for profiling of TCR beta VDJ combinations and CDR3 sequences. An Illumina HiSeq 2000 was the platform used for TCR repertoire sequencing. As for the authors' bioinformatics: Repertoire assessment relied on Simpson's diversity index, CDR3 size and DJ length profiles, and TRBV/TRBJ rearrangement plots. The immunodominant clone was defined as the most abundant DNA sequence in deep sequencing data. CDR3 amino acid sequences were checked for sharing across subjects and were also compared against the VDJdb database and published repertoires. TCRdb reran the public reads through fastp at Q25 and MiXCR, keeping productive beta chains. Rows with a matching CDR3 protein are joined into one entry that keeps the most common DNA and genes. TCRdb assigned the V and J calls; the authors' analysis was not used. A total of 400,000 to 450,000 distinct CDR3 sequences appear in this sample, 65% to 75% of them only once. The ten largest clones capture under 5% of the sample.

About this clonotype: Its binding antigen is unknown. Base qualities were left out, and no much larger clone turns up one base away.

In this study, sorted CD4+ and CD8+ T cells from the blood of healthy subjects and of severe aplastic anemia patients had their TCR repertoires deep-sequenced. Ficoll-Paque density gradient centrifugation was used to isolate peripheral blood mononuclear cells. Before DNA was extracted, CD4+ and CD8+ T cells were sorted using either FACS or magnetic beads. Trimmed from V: 5 bases; trimmed from J: 6 bases; junction bases lacking a gene match: 16. Including cysteine and phenylalanine, the CDR3 has 16 amino acids. Only the CDR3 DNA is retained, 48 bases long and in frame from the first base. The germline V gene encodes CDR1 DFQATT and CDR2 SNEGSKA (reference sequence).

This TCR was recovered from a human donor in good health, serving as a control. The sample comprised sorted CD4+, CD8+, or CD8+CD57+ T cells (not recorded which) from PBMCs. The rearranged segments are TRBV20-1 and TRBJ2-3; TRBD2 lines up with 8 middle nucleotides. The CDR3 sequence is CSARSLGSGGRDTQYF. Here is the DNA: TGCAGTGCTCGCTCCCTCGGGTCGGGGGGGCGGGATACGCAGTATTTT.